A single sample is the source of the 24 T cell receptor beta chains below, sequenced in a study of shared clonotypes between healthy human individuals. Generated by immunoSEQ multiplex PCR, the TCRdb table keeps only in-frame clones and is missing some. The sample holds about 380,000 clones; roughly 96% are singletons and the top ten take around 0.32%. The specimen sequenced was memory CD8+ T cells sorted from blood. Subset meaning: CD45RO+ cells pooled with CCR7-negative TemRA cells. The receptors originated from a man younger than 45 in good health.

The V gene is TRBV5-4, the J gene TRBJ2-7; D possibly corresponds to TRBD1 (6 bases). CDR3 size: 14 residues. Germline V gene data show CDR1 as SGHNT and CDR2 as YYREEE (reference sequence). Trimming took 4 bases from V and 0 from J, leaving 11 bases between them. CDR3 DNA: TGTGCCAGCAGCCTAGACAGGTTCTCCTACGAGCAGTACTTC. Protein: CASSLDRFSYEQYF.

The CDR3 loop reads CASSQVWRDTQYF. CDR3 nucleotides: TGCGCCAGCAGCCAAGTATGGAGGGATACGCAGTATTTT. J is TRBJ2-3 and V is TRBV4-1; D is possibly TRBD2 (5 bases). The CDR3 is 13 amino acids. V lost 1 base and J lost 6, with 8 bases in between. Germline V gene data show CDR1 as MGHRA and CDR2 as YSYEKL.

CDR3 in amino acids: CASSSSGGAETQYF. CDR3 sequence (DNA): TGCGCCAGCAGCTCTAGCGGGGGGGCCGAGACCCAGTACTTC. The chain links TRBV10-1 to TRBJ2-5; 12 nucleotides align to TRBD2. The CDR3 sequence is 14 residues long. CDR1 and CDR2 from the germline V gene are WNHNN and SYGVQD (reference sequence). The V segment lost 6 bases and the J segment 5 bases; nucleotides outside the gene matches: 4.

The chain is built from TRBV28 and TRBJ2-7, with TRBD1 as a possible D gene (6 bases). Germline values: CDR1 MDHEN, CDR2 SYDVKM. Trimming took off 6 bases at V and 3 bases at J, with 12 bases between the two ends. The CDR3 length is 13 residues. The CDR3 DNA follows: TGTGCCAGCAGCTGGAACAGGGTCTACGAGCAGTACTTC. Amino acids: CASSWNRVYEQYF.

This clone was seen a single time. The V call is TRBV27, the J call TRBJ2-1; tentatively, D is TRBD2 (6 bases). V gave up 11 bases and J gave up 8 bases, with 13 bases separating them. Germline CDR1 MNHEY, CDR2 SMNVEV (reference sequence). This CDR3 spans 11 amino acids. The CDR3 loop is CASQEGHEQFF. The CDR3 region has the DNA TGTGCCTCACAGGAGGGGCATGAGCAGTTCTTC.

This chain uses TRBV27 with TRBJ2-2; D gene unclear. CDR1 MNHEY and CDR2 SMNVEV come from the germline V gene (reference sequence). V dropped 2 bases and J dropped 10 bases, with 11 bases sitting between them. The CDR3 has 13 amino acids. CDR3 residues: CASSLVLGSELFF. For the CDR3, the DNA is TGTGCCAGCAGTTTAGTACTTGGGTCGGAGCTGTTTTTT.

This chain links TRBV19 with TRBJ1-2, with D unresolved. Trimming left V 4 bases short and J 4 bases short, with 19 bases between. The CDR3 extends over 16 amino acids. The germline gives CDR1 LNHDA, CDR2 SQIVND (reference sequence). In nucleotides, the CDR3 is TGTGCCAGTAGTACGTCCCCAAATCGAAAGACCTATGGCTACACCTTC. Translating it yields CASSTSPNRKTYGYTF.

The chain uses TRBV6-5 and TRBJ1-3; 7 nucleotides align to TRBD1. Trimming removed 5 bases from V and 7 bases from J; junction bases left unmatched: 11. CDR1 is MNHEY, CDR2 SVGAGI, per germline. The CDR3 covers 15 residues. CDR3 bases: TGTGCCAGCAGTCCCAGGGGAGGGGGCGGGAACACCATATATTTT. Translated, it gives CASSPRGGGGNTIYF.

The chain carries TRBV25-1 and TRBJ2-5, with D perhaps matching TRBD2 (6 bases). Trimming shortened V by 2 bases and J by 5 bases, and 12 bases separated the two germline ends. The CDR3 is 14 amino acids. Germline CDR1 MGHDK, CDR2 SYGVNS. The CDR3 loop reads CASSEITGRETQYF. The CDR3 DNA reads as TGTGCCAGCAGTGAAATAACGGGGAGGGAGACCCAGTACTTC. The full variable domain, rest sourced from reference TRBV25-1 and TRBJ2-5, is EADIYQTPRYLVIGTGKKITLECSQTMGHDKMYWYQQDPGMELHLIHYSYGVNSTEKGDLSSESTVSRIRTEHFPLTLESARPSHTSQYLCASSEITGRETQYFGPGTRLLVL.

This chain's CDR3 is CSVDLGDHTEAFF. Here the CDR3 DNA reads TGCAGCGTTGATTTGGGGGACCACACTGAAGCTTTCTTT. V and J are TRBV29-1 and TRBJ1-1, with D possibly TRBD1 on 5 matching bases. Germline V gene sequence: CDR1 SQVTM, CDR2 ANQGSEA. CDR3 length: 13 amino acids. Trimming shortened V by 3 bases and J by 3 bases, and 11 bases separated the two germline ends.

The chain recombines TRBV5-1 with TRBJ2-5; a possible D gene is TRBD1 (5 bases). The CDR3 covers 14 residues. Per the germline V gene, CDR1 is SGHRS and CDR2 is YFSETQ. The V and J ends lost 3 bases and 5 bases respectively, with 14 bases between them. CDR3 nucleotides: TGCGCCAGCAGCTCCTCGAAGACAGTGGAGACCCAGTACTTC. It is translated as CASSSSKTVETQYF. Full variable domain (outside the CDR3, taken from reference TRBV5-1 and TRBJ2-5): KAGVTQTPRYLIKTRGQQVTLSCSPISGHRSVSWYQQTPGQGLQFLFEYFSETQRNKGNFPGRFSGRQFSNSRSEMNVSTLELGDSALYLCASSSSKTVETQYFGPGTRLLVL.

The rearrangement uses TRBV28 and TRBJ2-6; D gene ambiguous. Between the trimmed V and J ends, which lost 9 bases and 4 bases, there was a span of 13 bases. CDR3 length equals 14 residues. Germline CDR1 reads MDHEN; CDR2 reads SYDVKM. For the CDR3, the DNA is TGTGCCAGTTGCCCGGTCAGCGGGGCCAACGTCCTGACTTTC. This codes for CASCPVSGANVLTF.

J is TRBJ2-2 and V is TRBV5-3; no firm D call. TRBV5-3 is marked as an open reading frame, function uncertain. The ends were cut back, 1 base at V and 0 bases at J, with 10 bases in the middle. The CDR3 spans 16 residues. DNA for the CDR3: TGTGCCAGAAGCTTGCTACGGGCAACGAACACCGGGGAGCTGTTTTTT. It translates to CARSLLRATNTGELFF.

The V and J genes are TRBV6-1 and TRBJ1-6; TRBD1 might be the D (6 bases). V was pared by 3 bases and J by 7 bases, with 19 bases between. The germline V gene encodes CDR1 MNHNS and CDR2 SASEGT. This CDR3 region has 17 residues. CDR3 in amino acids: CASSEATATGINSPLHF. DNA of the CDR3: TGTGCCAGCAGTGAGGCAACCGCGACAGGCATCAATTCACCCCTCCACTTT.

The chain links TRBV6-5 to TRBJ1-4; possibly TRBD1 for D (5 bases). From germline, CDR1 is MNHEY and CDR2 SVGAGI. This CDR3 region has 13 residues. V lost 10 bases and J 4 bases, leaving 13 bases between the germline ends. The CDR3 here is CATLRDYNEKLFF. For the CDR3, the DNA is TGTGCCACCCTCCGGGACTATAATGAAAAACTGTTTTTT.

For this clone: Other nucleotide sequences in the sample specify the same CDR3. The chain's CDR3 is CASSLGRSYEQYF. The DNA of the CDR3 is TGTGCCAGCAGCTTAGGCAGAAGCTACGAGCAGTACTTC. The genes are TRBV5-6 and TRBJ2-7, with unresolved D. Trimming removed 2 bases at V and 3 bases at J, with 9 bases between. From germline, CDR1 is SGHDT and CDR2 YYEEEE. This CDR3 comprises 13 residues.

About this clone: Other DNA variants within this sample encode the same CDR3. The CDR3, as DNA: TGTGCCAGCAGTTGGGGGAGAGGCAATCAGCCCCAGCATTTT. Translation gives CASSWGRGNQPQHF. The chain couples TRBV28 to TRBJ1-5, with a possible D match to TRBD1 (5 bases). This CDR3 region has 14 residues. Trimming shortened V by 4 bases and J by 2 bases, and 9 bases separated the two germline ends. Germline V gene data show CDR1 as MDHEN and CDR2 as SYDVKM. Complete variable domain (other parts from reference TRBV28 and TRBJ1-5): DVKVTQSSRYLVKRTGEKVFLECVQDMDHENMFWYRQDPGLGLRLIYFSYDVKMKEKGDIPEGYSVSREKKERFSLILESASTNQTSMYLCASSWGRGNQPQHFGDGTRLSIL.

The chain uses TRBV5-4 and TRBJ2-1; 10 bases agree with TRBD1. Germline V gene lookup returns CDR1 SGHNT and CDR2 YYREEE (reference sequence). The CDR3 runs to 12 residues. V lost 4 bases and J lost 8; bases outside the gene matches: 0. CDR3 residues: CASSGTGDEQFF. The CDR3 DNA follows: TGTGCCAGCAGCGGGACAGGGGATGAGCAGTTCTTC.

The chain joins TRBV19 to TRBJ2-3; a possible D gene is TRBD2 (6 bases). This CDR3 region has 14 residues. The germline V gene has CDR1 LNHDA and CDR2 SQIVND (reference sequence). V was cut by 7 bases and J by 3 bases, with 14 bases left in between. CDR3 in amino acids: CASMQGLFTDTQYF. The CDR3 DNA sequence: TGTGCCAGTATGCAGGGACTTTTTACAGATACGCAGTATTTT.

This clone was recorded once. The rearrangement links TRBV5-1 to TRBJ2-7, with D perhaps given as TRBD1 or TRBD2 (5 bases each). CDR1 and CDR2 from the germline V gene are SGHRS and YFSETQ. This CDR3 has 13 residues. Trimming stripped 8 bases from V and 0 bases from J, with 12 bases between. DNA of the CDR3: TGCGCCAGTGGGACCCCAGACTCCTACGAGCAGTACTTC. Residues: CASGTPDSYEQYF.

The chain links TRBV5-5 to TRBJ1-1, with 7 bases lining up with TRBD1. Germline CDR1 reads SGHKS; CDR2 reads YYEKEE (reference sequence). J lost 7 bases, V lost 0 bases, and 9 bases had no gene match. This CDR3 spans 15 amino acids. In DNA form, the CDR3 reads TGTGCCAGCAGCTTGGCCCACAGGGGCCAGAATGAAGCTTTCTTT. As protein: CASSLAHRGQNEAFF.

CDR3 in amino acids: CSVTGGSSYEQYF. The CDR3 DNA sequence: TGCAGCGTTACGGGGGGGAGCTCCTACGAGCAGTACTTC. The gene calls are TRBV29-1 and TRBJ2-7, with 8 bases that match TRBD2. V dropped 5 bases and J dropped 0; count of bases not matched to a gene: 3. Germline loops: CDR1 SQVTM, CDR2 ANQGSEA. The length of the CDR3 is 13 residues.

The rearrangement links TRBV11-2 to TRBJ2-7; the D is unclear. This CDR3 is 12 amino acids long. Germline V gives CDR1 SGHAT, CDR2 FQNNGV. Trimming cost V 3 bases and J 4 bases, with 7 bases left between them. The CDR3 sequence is CASSFTVYEQYF. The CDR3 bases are TGTGCCAGCAGCTTTACCGTATACGAGCAGTACTTC.

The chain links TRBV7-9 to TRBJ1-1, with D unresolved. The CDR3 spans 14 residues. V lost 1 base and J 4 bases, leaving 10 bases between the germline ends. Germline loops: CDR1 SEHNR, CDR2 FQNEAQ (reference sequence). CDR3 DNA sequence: TGTGCCAGCAGCTTAGGTTTTTTCAGCACTGAAGCTTTCTTT. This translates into CASSLGFFSTEAFF.